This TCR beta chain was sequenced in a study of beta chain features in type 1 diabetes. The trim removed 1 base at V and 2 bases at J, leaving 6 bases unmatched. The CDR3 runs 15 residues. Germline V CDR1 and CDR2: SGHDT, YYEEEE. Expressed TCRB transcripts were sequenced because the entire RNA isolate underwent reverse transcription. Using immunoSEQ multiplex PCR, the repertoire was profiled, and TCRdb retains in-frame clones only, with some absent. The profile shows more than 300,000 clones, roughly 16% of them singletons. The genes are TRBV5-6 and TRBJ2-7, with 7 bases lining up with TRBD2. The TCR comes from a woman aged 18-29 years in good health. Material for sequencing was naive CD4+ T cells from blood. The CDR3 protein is CASSLPSGGTYEQYF. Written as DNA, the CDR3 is TGTGCCAGCAGCTTGCCCTCGGGGGGAACCTACGAGCAGTACTTC. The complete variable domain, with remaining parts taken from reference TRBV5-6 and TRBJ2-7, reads DAGVTQSPTHLIKTRGQQVTLRCSPKSGHDTVSWYQQALGQGPQFIFQYYEEEERQRGNFPDRFSGHQFPNYSSELNVNALLLGDSALYLCASSLPSGGTYEQYFGPGTRLTVT.